These T cell receptor beta chains were read from a single sample in a study of breast tumors, draining lymph nodes, adjacent tissues. One entry per CDR3 protein, called by TCRdb with MiXCR from the multiplex PCR reads. The table has approximately 13,000 distinct CDR3 sequences, 50% seen once. The sample comprised tumor-adjacent breast tissue. The receptors shown here come from a female donor with breast cancer. Some clones in this sample may be carry-over from other donors' samples. Each CDR3 is given with its conserved first and last residue. D genes are given only for firm matches. Size is stated for part of the rows, as once, few or many counts, or as a class when the clone is expanded.

TRBD1,TRBJ2-7,TRBV5-1,NA,TGCGCCAGCAGCTTGGCCTTTGGACAGGGGGCATACGAGCAGTACTTC,CASSLAFGQGAYEQYF
NA,TRBJ1-3,TRBV7-3,NA,TGTGCCAGCAGCTTAAGGGGCCCAAACTCTGGAAACACCATATATTTT,CASSLRGPNSGNTIYF
TRBD1,TRBJ1-2,TRBV20-1,NA,TGCAGTGCTTCCGGGACAGGGGAAGATGGCTACACCTTC,CSASGTGEDGYTF
NA,TRBJ2-3,TRBV7-3,NA,TGTGCCAGCAGCTTTGACAGAACAGATACGCAGTATTTT,CASSFDRTDTQYF
NA,TRBJ2-7,TRBV7-2,NA,TGTGCCAGCAGAACAGAGGGGGGAAGCTCCTACGAGCAGTACTTC,CASRTEGGSSYEQYF
NA,TRBJ2-2,TRBV6-4,NA,TGTGCCAGCAGTGACGGGGGAGGCGGGGAGCTGTTTTTT,CASSDGGGGELFF
TRBD1,TRBJ1-4,TRBV5-1,once,TGCGCCAGCAGCGCCGGGACAGGGGTCAAGGGAAAACTGTTTTTT,CASSAGTGVKGKLFF
NA,TRBJ2-7,TRBV7-9,NA,TGTGCCAGCAGCTTAGGTGGGAGTGGCGAGCAGTACTTC,CASSLGGSGEQYF
NA,TRBJ1-2,TRBV4-2,medium-sized,TGTGCCAGCAGCCAAGTAACTGATGGCTACACCTTC,CASSQVTDGYTF
TRBD2,TRBJ2-1,TRBV15,many,TGTGCCACCAGCAGAATGGGGACTAGCGGGAGTGGAACGTCACGTGAGCAGTTCTTC,CATSRMGTSGSGTSREQFF
NA,TRBJ2-3,TRBV20-1,medium-sized,TGCAGTGCTATTGACTCCACAGATACGCAGTATTTT,CSAIDSTDTQYF
NA,TRBJ1-4,TRBV20-1,many,TGCAGTGCTAGGAGGGGGGCAACTAATGAAAAACTGTTTTTT,CSARRGATNEKLFF
TRBD2,TRBJ2-5,TRBV7-2,many,TGTGCCAGCAGCTTAGGTGCGGGAGGGCCTGGGACCCAGTACTTC,CASSLGAGGPGTQYF
NA,TRBJ2-5,TRBV29-1,NA,TGCAGCTCCAGGGGGGTGGAGACCCAGTACTTC,CSSRGVETQYF
NA,TRBJ2-7,TRBV19,NA,TGTGCCAGTAGTATGGGTGGGGGACTCTACGAGCAGTACTTC,CASSMGGGLYEQYF
TRBD2,TRBJ2-1,TRBV6-6,many,TGTGCCAGCAGTTACGGGGCTAGCGGGAGTCGGAGCAATGAGCAGTTCTTC,CASSYGASGSRSNEQFF
TRBD2,TRBJ2-7,TRBV7-9,few,TGTGCCAGCAGCTTAGAAGGGACTAGCGCGAACTCCTACGAGCAGTACTTC,CASSLEGTSANSYEQYF
TRBD1,TRBJ2-5,TRBV12-3/TRBV12-4,NA,TGTGCCAGCAGTCGCCGGGACAGACAAGAGACCCAGTACTTC,CASSRRDRQETQYF
NA,TRBJ1-2,TRBV19,NA,TGTGCCAGTAGTATGGGGCAGAACTATGGCTACACCTTC,CASSMGQNYGYTF
NA,TRBJ2-7,TRBV7-8,many,TGTGCCAGCAGCCCCCCGGCCGCGGGAAGCTACGAGCAGTACTTC,CASSPPAAGSYEQYF